These 2 T cell receptor beta chains share one sample of origin, sequenced in a study of technical replicates of blood from a few donors. Profiling relied on immunoSEQ multiplex PCR, and the TCRdb table lists in-frame clones only, not all of them. The data show about 83,000 clones, with over 90% seen just once and approximately 0.24% held by the top ten. Material: T cells isolated from PBMCs. Receptors were obtained from a human donor in good health.

This chain links TRBV7-9 with TRBJ2-1, with D uncertain. This CDR3 has 12 residues. Per the germline V gene, CDR1 is SEHNR and CDR2 is FQNEAQ (reference sequence). Trimming stripped 2 bases from V and 14 bases from J, with 13 bases between. CDR3 in DNA: TGTGCCAGCAGCTTAAGGAGTACTTCCGAGTTCTTC. Encoded protein: CASSLRSTSEFF.

This sequence joins TRBV9 and TRBJ2-7; D remains unclear. The CDR3 sequence is 15 residues long. Germline values: CDR1 SGDLS, CDR2 YYNGEE. Trimming took 0 bases from V and 0 from J, leaving 10 bases between them. CDR3 region: CASSVGHLSSYEQYF. As DNA, the CDR3 is TGTGCCAGCAGCGTAGGTCACTTGAGCTCCTACGAGCAGTACTTC.